This entry lists 24 T cell receptor beta chains sequenced from one sample in a study of blood T cell repertoires in COVID-19. Profiling relied on immunoSEQ multiplex PCR, and the TCRdb table lists in-frame clones only, not all of them. Of over 250,000 clones in the sample, 89% were seen once. The specimen was PBMCs or T cells enriched from blood (not recorded which). These receptors all stem from a woman in her sixties or seventies who had recovered from COVID-19.

The chain has TRBV15 and TRBJ2-3, with 11 bases aligning to TRBD2. CDR1 and CDR2 from the germline V gene are LNHNV and YYDKDF (reference sequence). This CDR3 is built from 17 residues. Trimming cost V 5 bases and J 0 bases; bases outside gene matches: 7. CDR3 DNA: TGTGCCACCAGCGTACCGGGACTAGCGGAAAGCACAGATACGCAGTATTTT. Residues: CATSVPGLAESTDTQYF.

This clone showed up just once. J is TRBJ2-7 and V is TRBV30; D remains unclear. The CDR3 sequence is 13 residues long. V was trimmed by 1 base and J by 2 bases, leaving 9 bases between them. Per germline, CDR1 GTSNPN and CDR2 SVGIG (reference sequence). CDR3 nucleotide sequence: TGTGCCTGGAGTGCTAGTCTTCCCTACGAGCAGTACTTC. Translation gives CAWSASLPYEQYF.

V gene TRBV14 combines with J gene TRBJ1-2; D is perhaps TRBD1 (6 bases). Germline V gives CDR1 SGHDN, CDR2 FVKESK. V lost 2 bases to trimming and J lost 6 bases, with 13 bases between them. The CDR3 extends over 14 amino acids. Here the CDR3 reads CASSQHRQEDGYTF. The CDR3 DNA is TGTGCCAGCAGCCAACACAGACAGGAGGATGGCTACACCTTC.

The chain recombines TRBV18 with TRBJ1-1, with TRBD1 matching 7 bases. Trimming cost V 2 bases and J 5 bases; bases outside gene matches: 11. Per germline, CDR1 KGHSH and CDR2 LQKENI. The CDR3 consists of 16 residues. The DNA of the CDR3 is TGTGCCAGCTCACCAATCTCCCGGACAGGCGGAACTGAAGCTTTCTTT. Protein product: CASSPISRTGGTEAFF. Combining the CDR3 with reference TRBV18 and TRBJ1-1 gives the whole variable domain NAGVMQNPRHLVRRRGQEARLRCSPMKGHSHVYWYRQLPEEGLKFMVYLQKENIIDESGMPKERFSAEFPKEGPSILRIQQVVRGDSAAYFCASSPISRTGGTEAFFGQGTRLTVV.

This clone has just a few counts. The J gene is TRBJ2-6, the V gene TRBV5-1; TRBD1 matches 10 bases. Germline trimming cut 4 bases from V and 2 bases from J; bases unmatched to any gene: 6. The CDR3 loop spans 17 amino acids. Germline V lookup: CDR1 SGHRS, CDR2 YFSETQ. CDR3 sequence reads: CASSQGQGKTGANVLTF. The DNA of the CDR3 is TGCGCCAGCAGCCAGGGACAGGGGAAGACTGGGGCCAACGTCCTGACTTTC.

The chain carries TRBV2 and TRBJ1-5, with TRBD1 as a possible D gene (5 bases). V lost 8 bases, J lost 3 bases, and 11 bases lay in between. Germline CDR1 and CDR2: SNHLY and FYNNEI. The CDR3 is made up of 13 amino acids. CDR3 loop: CASGGRFNQPQHF. As DNA, the CDR3 is TGTGCCAGCGGGGGGAGGTTCAATCAGCCCCAGCATTTT.

This clone was counted a single time. The J gene is TRBJ1-3, the V gene TRBV28; D not resolved. V shed 8 bases and J shed 2 bases, with 13 bases lying between them. The CDR3 has 14 residues. CDR1 is MDHEN, CDR2 SYDVKM, per germline. As DNA, the CDR3 is TGTGCCAGCCTGGACTTGAGAACTGGAAACACCATATATTTT. Its translation is CASLDLRTGNTIYF. The full variable domain, in which reference TRBV28 and TRBJ1-3 provide the parts outside the CDR3, is DVKVTQSSRYLVKRTGEKVFLECVQDMDHENMFWYRQDPGLGLRLIYFSYDVKMKEKGDIPEGYSVSREKKERFSLILESASTNQTSMYLCASLDLRTGNTIYFGEGSWLTVV.

As for this clone: The junction and the germline gene differ at one end; a read error may be behind it. This chain connects TRBV7-8 to TRBJ1-5, with D tentatively TRBD1 (6 bases). Per germline, CDR1 SGHVS and CDR2 FQNEAQ. This CDR3 spans 17 amino acids. CDR3 protein: CASSLLQGSLSNQSQHF. The CDR3 bases are TGTGCCAGCAGCTTACTACAGGGCTCCCTTAGCAATCAGTCCCAGCATTTT.

The chain employs TRBV23-1 and TRBJ2-7, with 8 bases that match TRBD1. TRBV23-1 is an open reading frame, and its role is uncertain. Trimming at V came to 3 bases and at J to 2 bases, leaving 6 bases not matched to a gene. The CDR3 has 15 residues. The DNA of the CDR3 is TGCGCCAGCAGTCACTGGGGACAGGCCCCCTACGAGCAGTACTTC. Amino acid sequence: CASSHWGQAPYEQYF.

This clone was counted only a few times. The V and J genes are TRBV28 and TRBJ2-3, with 8 bases aligning to TRBD2. V shed 6 bases and J 5 bases; nucleotides not matched to a gene: 10. This CDR3 spans 15 amino acids. Germline V CDR1 and CDR2: MDHEN, SYDVKM. The CDR3 reads CASSSGESGRDTQYF. CDR3 sequence (DNA): TGTGCCAGCAGCTCCGGAGAAAGCGGGAGAGATACGCAGTATTTT.

V is TRBV6-1 and J is TRBJ2-3; 10 bases match TRBD1. The CDR3 extends over 16 amino acids. The germline gives CDR1 MNHNS, CDR2 SASEGT. J lost 4 bases, V lost 4 bases, and 8 bases had no gene match. The CDR3 nucleotides are TGTGCCAGCAGTGGGGACTCCGGGACAGGGGCAGATACGCAGTATTTT. This translates into CASSGDSGTGADTQYF.

The chain combines TRBV7-2 with TRBJ1-2, with 7 positions matching TRBD1. In germline, CDR1 is SGHTA, CDR2 FQGNSA. CDR3 length equals 14 residues. V gave up 1 base and J gave up 4 bases; unmatched junction bases: 3. The CDR3, as DNA: TGTGCCAGCAGCTTAGAGGGGGCGGTCTATGGCTACACCTTC. It specifies CASSLEGAVYGYTF.

This sequence joins TRBV28 and TRBJ1-2; no reliable D call. Between the trimmed V and J ends, which lost 8 bases and 5 bases, there was a span of 15 bases. CDR3 length: 13 amino acids. Germline V gives CDR1 MDHEN, CDR2 SYDVKM. The CDR3 loop reads CASLGGGEYGYTF. The CDR3 nucleotides are TGTGCCAGCCTTGGCGGCGGAGAGTATGGCTACACCTTC.

The rearrangement links TRBV4-1 to TRBJ2-7; tentatively, D is TRBD2 (5 bases). Trimming took 1 base from V and 2 from J, leaving 15 bases between them. The CDR3 totals 16 residues. Germline CDR1 and CDR2: MGHRA and YSYEKL. The CDR3 sequence: CASSQVPVVAPYEQYF. As DNA, the CDR3 is TGCGCCAGCAGCCAAGTCCCCGTAGTAGCGCCCTACGAGCAGTACTTC.

This clone was observed a handful of times. The rearrangement joins TRBV2 to TRBJ1-2; 7 nucleotides line up with TRBD1. Germline V gene data show CDR1 as SNHLY and CDR2 as FYNNEI. The CDR3 has 13 residues. Germline trimming cut 6 bases from V and 6 bases from J; bases unmatched to any gene: 7. The CDR3 sequence: CASRFTGDNGYTF. Written as DNA, the CDR3 is TGTGCCAGCAGGTTTACAGGGGACAATGGCTACACCTTC.

CDR3 in DNA: TGTGCCAGTAGACGAGACAGGGGAGACAATTCACCCCTCCACTTT. Translation: CASRRDRGDNSPLHF. The chain is built from TRBV19 and TRBJ1-6; 8 positions agree with TRBD1. This CDR3 spans 15 amino acids. Losses at the gene ends were 6 bases for V and 7 bases for J; bases not matched to a gene: 8. CDR1 is LNHDA, CDR2 SQIVND, per germline (reference sequence). The full variable domain, in which reference TRBV19 and TRBJ1-6 provide the parts outside the CDR3, is DGGITQSPKYLFRKEGQNVTLSCEQNLNHDAMYWYRQDPGQGLRLIYYSQIVNDFQKGDIAEGYSVSREKKESFPLTVTSAQKNPTAFYLCASRRDRGDNSPLHFGNGTRLTVT.

This chain uses TRBV18 with TRBJ2-3; 8 nucleotides align to TRBD2. The CDR3 loop spans 16 amino acids. Germline V gene data show CDR1 as KGHSH and CDR2 as LQKENI. V was clipped by 1 base and J by 1 base; unmatched bases: 4. CDR3 amino acids: CASSPLMTSGTDTQYF. For the CDR3, the DNA is TGTGCCAGCTCACCACTGATGACTAGCGGCACAGATACGCAGTATTTT.

The chain recombines TRBV21-1 with TRBJ1-6; TRBD1, the table's D call, lacks a check against the DNA. TRBV21-1 is listed as a pseudogene. There are 17 residues in the CDR3. The CDR3 bases are TGTGCCAGCAGCTGCAAACTAACAGGGGGCTCAGCTTCACCCCTCCACTTT. Protein: CASSCKLTGGSASPLHF.

J is TRBJ2-7 and V is TRBV19, with D tentatively TRBD1 (6 bases). V lost 6 bases and J lost 1, with 13 bases in between. The CDR3 sequence is 14 residues long. Per germline, CDR1 LNHDA and CDR2 SQIVND (reference sequence). CDR3 sequence (DNA): TGTGCCAGTAGCTCGGGACACCTATCCTACGAGCAGTACTTC. The encoded protein is CASSSGHLSYEQYF.

This chain joins TRBV10-1 and TRBJ2-7; TRBD1 might be the D (6 bases). Germline CDR1 is WNHNN and CDR2 is SYGVQD (reference sequence). The CDR3 runs to 12 residues. Trimming shortened V by 8 bases and J by 5 bases, and 13 bases separated the two germline ends. The CDR3 sequence is CASRGDTNEQYF. The CDR3, as DNA: TGCGCCAGCCGAGGGGACACCAACGAGCAGTACTTC.

The chain has TRBV7-9 and TRBJ2-4; perhaps TRBD1 as D (6 bases). CDR3 size: 17 residues. V shed 5 bases and J shed 0 bases, with 17 bases lying between them. Germline values: CDR1 SEHNR, CDR2 FQNEAQ (reference sequence). The CDR3 DNA follows: TGTGCCAGCAGCGGATGGACAGACCAGCTAGCCAAAAACATTCAGTACTTC. Encoded protein: CASSGWTDQLAKNIQYF.

About this clone: The same CDR3 can be traced to other DNA sequences in this sample. This chain connects TRBV5-1 to TRBJ1-4; TRBD1 aligns across 8 bases. V was clipped by 2 bases and J by 7 bases; unmatched bases: 4. From germline, CDR1 is SGHRS and CDR2 YFSETQ. The CDR3 spans 14 residues. The CDR3 is CASSFGQGGEKLFF. CDR3 in DNA: TGCGCCAGCAGCTTTGGACAGGGCGGTGAAAAACTGTTTTTT.

About this clone itself: The same CDR3 can be traced to other DNA sequences in this sample. V usage is TRBV28 and J usage is TRBJ2-7, with 9 nucleotides matching TRBD1. The germline CDR1 and CDR2 sequences are MDHEN and SYDVKM. The trim removed 7 bases at V and 3 bases at J, leaving 4 bases unmatched. This CDR3 contains 13 residues. The CDR3 region is CASNPGQGYEQYF. In DNA form, the CDR3 reads TGTGCCAGCAACCCGGGACAGGGCTACGAGCAGTACTTC.

The table lists this clone with a count of one. V gene TRBV5-1 combines with J gene TRBJ1-1, with D unresolved. The V gene lost 4 bases and the J gene lost 2 bases, with 9 bases spanning the gap. This CDR3 has 13 residues. Per the germline V gene, CDR1 is SGHRS and CDR2 is YFSETQ. CDR3 bases: TGCGCCAGCAGCATATCAACAAACACTGAAGCTTTCTTT. Amino acids: CASSISTNTEAFF.